This T cell receptor (beta chain) appears in the sequencing data of a study of T cell responses to AZD1222 COVID-19 vaccine. This clone was seen only a few times. What it binds is not known. The V end was cut by 1 base, the J end by 5 bases, with 15 bases between. The CDR3 consists of 16 residues. The germline V gene has CDR1 SGHVS and CDR2 FQNEAQ. The data were produced by immunoSEQ multiplex PCR, yet TCRdb's version contains in-frame clones alone and is incomplete. There are about 27,000 clones in the sample; 92% occur only once, and 6.5% to 9% lies in the top ten. Points from the study as a whole: Among the donors, most were white British and more were female, and clonal diversity was possibly underestimated. Regions left unmutated in variants are reportedly the target of nearly half of spike-specific TCRs.

The chain carries TRBV7-8 and TRBJ1-5, with a tentative D call TRBD1 (6 bases). The sample in question was peripheral blood, obtained 28 days after the second AZD1222 dose. The origin of this receptor is an adult who received the AZD1222 COVID-19 vaccine. This CDR3 reads CASSLGGDKRYQPQHF. Written as DNA, the CDR3 is TGTGCCAGCAGCTTAGGAGGGGACAAACGGTATCAGCCCCAGCATTTT.